The clone carrying this T cell receptor beta chain turned up a few times. These data are taken from a study of blood T cell repertoires in COVID-19. At the level of the study: T cells, B-cell-depleted T cells, or PBMCs supplied cDNA or gDNA.

In germline, CDR1 is MNHEY, CDR2 SVGAGI. CDR3 size: 13 residues. The protocol was immunoSEQ multiplex PCR, while the TCRdb copy is restricted to in-frame clones and leaves out a portion. This table holds some 250,000 clones, about nine tenths found once. The V gene is TRBV6-5, the J gene TRBJ1-3, with TRBD1 as a possible D gene (5 bases). The TCR sequence derives from a human donor in a cohort exposed to, infected with or recovered from COVID-19 (not recorded which). The donor label of this sample is uncertain. Input material: PBMCs or T cells enriched from blood (not recorded which). CDR3 coding DNA: TGTGCAGCGGCGGGGGACTCTGGAAACACCATATATTTT. Translated, it gives CAAAGDSGNTIYF.